The next 23 T cell receptor beta chains were all read from a single sample in a study of early T cells in non-severe SARS-CoV-2 infection. TCRdb itself ran the 5' RACE reads through MiXCR, one entry per CDR3 protein. This table has tens of thousands of distinct CDR3 sequences, about 9% appearing once. The sequenced sample was whole blood. The receptors come from an adult who was a healthcare worker with PCR-confirmed SARS-CoV-2 infection or an uninfected control (not recorded which).

This rearrangement joins TRBV20-1 to TRBJ2-4; D is ambiguous. This CDR3 has 14 amino acids. Trimming removed 6 bases from V and 2 bases from J, with 14 bases in between. CDR1 is DFQATT and CDR2 is SNEGSKA in the germline V gene (reference sequence). The DNA of the CDR3 is TGCAGTGCGATCAGCCTCTACCCCAAAAACATTCAGTACTTC. It translates to CSAISLYPKNIQYF.

This clonotype was observed a few times. The chain joins TRBV20-1 to TRBJ2-3; no clear D. CDR1 and CDR2 from the germline V gene are DFQATT and SNEGSKA (reference sequence). The length of the CDR3 is 13 residues. V lost 3 bases and J lost 2, with 9 bases in between. CDR3 DNA sequence: TGCAGTGCTAGGTATTCAGACACAGATACGCAGTATTTT. It codes for CSARYSDTDTQYF.

The J gene is TRBJ2-7, the V gene TRBV5-6, with TRBD1 matching 10 bases. With V trimmed by 4 bases and J by 2 bases, 3 bases remained unmatched. This CDR3 region has 14 residues. Germline V gives CDR1 SGHDT, CDR2 YYEEEE. The DNA for the CDR3 is TGTGCCAGCAGCCTGACAGGGGGCCCCTACGAGCAGTACTTC. It yields the protein CASSLTGGPYEQYF.

Only a few counts were recorded for this clonotype. The chain uses TRBV4-1 and TRBJ2-2; D perhaps matches TRBD2 (6 bases). Deletions cut 0 bases from V and 6 bases from J, with 11 bases between. Germline CDR1 reads MGHRA; CDR2 reads YSYEKL. CDR3 length: 15 residues. CDR3 bases: TGCGCCAGCAGCCAAGAGTGGAGGGTACCCGGGGAGCTGTTTTTT. This codes for CASSQEWRVPGELFF.

There are many counts of this clonotype. The chain joins TRBV12-3 or TRBV12-4 to TRBJ2-3; perhaps D is TRBD1 or TRBD2 (5 bases each). CDR3 length equals 13 residues. Trimming pared 0 bases from V and 10 bases from J, leaving 11 bases between. The CDR3 nucleotides read TGTGCCAGCAGTTTAGCGGGAGAGGGACCGCAGTATTTT. Translating it yields CASSLAGEGPQYF.

This chain connects TRBV7-6 to TRBJ2-7; 7 bases map to TRBD1. Per germline, CDR1 SGHVS and CDR2 FNYEAQ. Germline trimming cut 8 bases from V and 0 bases from J; bases unmatched to any gene: 7. The CDR3 is 14 residues long. CDR3: CASQGGQSSYEQYF. The CDR3 nucleotides read TGTGCCAGCCAAGGGGGACAGAGCTCCTACGAGCAGTACTTC.

This clonotype appeared a few times. The chain recombines TRBV28 with TRBJ2-7, with D tentatively TRBD1 or TRBD2 (5 bases each). With 7 bases removed from V and 4 bases from J, the gap between germline ends came to 20 bases. Germline values: CDR1 MDHEN, CDR2 SYDVKM. This CDR3 region has 15 residues. The DNA of the CDR3 is TGTGCCAGCATCCTGGAGGCAGGGAGCCGTTACGAGCAGTACTTC. It translates to CASILEAGSRYEQYF.

This clonotype appeared many times. The chain employs TRBV4-3 and TRBJ2-7, with 8 bases lining up with TRBD2. The germline CDR1 and CDR2 sequences are LGHNA and YSLEER. V trimming: 1 base; J trimming: 4 bases; junction bases outside the gene matches: 6. The CDR3 covers 15 residues. The CDR3: CASSQVSGEPYEQYF. The CDR3 nucleotides read TGCGCCAGCAGCCAAGTTAGCGGGGAGCCGTACGAGCAGTACTTC.

V is TRBV7-2 and J is TRBJ2-7, with D perhaps TRBD2 (6 bases). This CDR3 region has 14 residues. V lost 5 bases and J lost 1, with 12 bases in between. Germline CDR1 and CDR2: SGHTA and FQGNSA. The CDR3 loop is CASSLGTQSYEQYF. CDR3 in DNA: TGTGCCAGCAGCCTCGGGACTCAGTCCTACGAGCAGTACTTC.

This clonotype was seen a handful of times. The chain carries TRBV29-1 and TRBJ1-1; D not certain. Germline CDR1 and CDR2: SQVTM and ANQGSEA. The CDR3 runs 12 residues. V was cut by 5 bases and J by 8 bases, with 15 bases left in between. The CDR3 protein is CSVLLGNPEAFF. As DNA, the CDR3 is TGCAGCGTTCTCCTCGGCAACCCCGAAGCTTTCTTT.

Only a few counts were recorded for this clonotype. The rearrangement uses TRBV9 and TRBJ2-1, with TRBD1 matching 8 bases. CDR3 length: 17 amino acids. Germline V CDR1 and CDR2: SGDLS, YYNGEE. The junction had 14 bases not matched to a gene; V was cut back by 5 bases and J by 4 bases. In DNA, the CDR3 is TGTGCCAGCAGTCCACATCCCGCCGGGACAGGATACAATGAGCAGTTCTTC. Its translation is CASSPHPAGTGYNEQFF.

With respect to this clonotype: A read error is possible here, since a much larger clone lies one base away. The chain has TRBV9 and TRBJ2-5; tentatively, D is TRBD2 (6 bases). With 4 bases removed from V and 5 bases from J, the gap between germline ends came to 15 bases. This CDR3 is 14 amino acids long. Per germline, CDR1 SGDLS and CDR2 YYNGEE. CDR3 DNA sequence: TGTGCCAGCAGCATAAACGATGGAGGGGAGACCCAGTACTTC. It translates to CASSINDGGETQYF.

The chain joins TRBV18 to TRBJ2-6; either TRBD1 or TRBD2 may fit D (5 bases each). The germline V and J ends were trimmed by 4 bases and 0 bases, with 13 bases remaining between them. CDR1 KGHSH and CDR2 LQKENI come from the germline V gene. The CDR3 loop spans 17 amino acids. CDR3 coding DNA: TGTGCCAGCTCACGAGGGACGGGCAGCTCTGGGGCCAACGTCCTGACTTTC. It encodes CASSRGTGSSGANVLTF.

This chain joins TRBV7-2 and TRBJ1-3, with TRBD1 matching 10 bases. The CDR3 spans 17 residues. Germline V gene sequence: CDR1 SGHTA, CDR2 FQGNSA. Trimming removed 4 bases from V and 2 bases from J; junction bases left unmatched: 8. The DNA for the CDR3 is TGTGCCAGCAGCTCCTTTGACAGGGGGCTAGCTGGAAACACCATATATTTT. Residues: CASSSFDRGLAGNTIYF.

There are many counts of this clonotype. The gene calls are TRBV29-1 and TRBJ2-2; D is unclear. The CDR3 covers 13 residues. Germline values: CDR1 SQVTM, CDR2 ANQGSEA. Between the trimmed V and J ends, which lost 3 bases and 7 bases, there was a span of 12 bases. CDR3 nucleotide sequence: TGCAGCGTTGAGGCCTCCGCCCACGGGGAGCTGTTTTTT. Protein sequence: CSVEASAHGELFF.

This clonotype was counted ten times or more. The chain has TRBV5-1 and TRBJ2-3; unclear D gene. Germline lookup yields CDR1 SGHRS and CDR2 YFSETQ. V lost 2 bases to trimming and J lost 0 bases, with 4 bases between them. This CDR3 region has 13 residues. CDR3 in DNA: TGCGCCAGCAGCTTCGGCAGCACAGATACGCAGTATTTT. It encodes CASSFGSTDTQYF.

The J gene is TRBJ1-4, the V gene TRBV4-1; no clear D gene. The V gene's germline CDR1 is MGHRA and CDR2 YSYEKL. V was clipped by 2 bases and J by 5 bases, with 9 bases between them. CDR3 length equals 14 residues. CDR3 sequence (DNA): TGCGCCAGCAGCCAAATTCCTCTAAATGAAAAACTGTTTTTT. Residues: CASSQIPLNEKLFF.

This clonotype occurred many times. The J gene is TRBJ2-7, the V gene TRBV20-1; TRBD2 might be the D (6 bases). Looked up from germline, CDR1 is DFQATT and CDR2 is SNEGSKA (reference sequence). Trimming removed 5 bases from V and 2 bases from J, with 10 bases in between. CDR3 size: 12 residues. The CDR3 DNA reads TGCAGTGCTCGCGGGACCGCCTACGAGCAGTACTTC. It encodes CSARGTAYEQYF.

The V and J genes are TRBV29-1 and TRBJ2-1, with 11 bases lining up with TRBD2. V dropped 3 bases and J dropped 8; count of bases not matched to a gene: 3. This CDR3 has 13 amino acids. Germline assignment: CDR1 SQVTM and CDR2 ANQGSEA. CDR3 residues: CSVDSLAGDEQFF. Written as DNA, the CDR3 is TGCAGCGTTGACTCACTAGCGGGAGATGAGCAGTTCTTC.

V usage is TRBV25-1 and J usage is TRBJ2-7; D is unclear. The V end lost 6 bases, the J end lost 6 bases, and 15 bases lay between the germline ends. The CDR3 runs to 13 residues. Germline values: CDR1 MGHDK, CDR2 SYGVNS. The CDR3 is CASRGQPASEQYF. As DNA, the CDR3 is TGTGCCAGCAGAGGGCAGCCCGCGAGCGAGCAGTACTTC.

This clonotype turned up a few times. The chain has TRBV4-2 and TRBJ1-1, with TRBD1 identical over 7 bases. V was pared by 1 base and J by 5 bases, with 13 bases of the junction left unmatched. Germline V gene sequence: CDR1 LGHNA, CDR2 YNFKEQ. The CDR3 is 17 amino acids. In DNA, the CDR3 is TGTGCCAGCAGCCAAGGGGGGATACAGGGGAGTGAGACTGAAGCTTTCTTT. Translation: CASSQGGIQGSETEAFF.

The chain has TRBV27 and TRBJ2-1; D remains ambiguous. Germline CDR1 reads MNHEY; CDR2 reads SMNVEV (reference sequence). The V gene lost 3 bases and the J gene lost 3 bases, with 9 bases spanning the gap. This CDR3 is built from 14 residues. CDR3 region: CASSFGQDYNEQFF. The CDR3, as DNA: TGTGCCAGCAGTTTTGGGCAGGACTACAATGAGCAGTTCTTC.

This clonotype was counted ten times or more. The genes are TRBV20-1 and TRBJ2-7, with D tentatively TRBD2 (5 bases). Between the trimmed V and J ends, which lost 3 bases and 2 bases, there was a span of 14 bases. The CDR3 loop spans 14 amino acids. Germline values: CDR1 DFQATT, CDR2 SNEGSKA (reference sequence). The CDR3: CSASRPVATYEQYF. Written as DNA, the CDR3 is TGCAGTGCTAGCCGCCCCGTAGCGACCTACGAGCAGTACTTC.